Below, one TCR beta chain is given with its context. Antigen specificity is unknown. These data originate in a study of regulatory T cells in long-lasting Graves disease. Time point of the sample: newly diagnosed GD, antithyroid drugs for less than 3 months. Extracted RNA from PBMCs served as the source of the TCR library. Regarding the study as a whole: Persistent patients shared more public clonotypes (over 2,500) than new patients (approximately 1,000). Not thyroid tissue but only peripheral blood was studied. Repertoires from persistent disease leaned toward TRBV28, TRBJ1-2 and TRBJ2-5.

CDR3 length: 16 amino acids. Germline V gives CDR1 SNHLY, CDR2 FYNNEI. Trimming pared 8 bases from V and 6 bases from J, leaving 23 bases between. The TCR beta library used iRepertoire HTBI primers with Arm-PCR amplification of CDR3. TCRdb fed the multiplex PCR reads into MiXCR, producing one record per CDR3 protein. The table records 350,000 to 450,000 distinct CDR3 sequences, approximately 16% of them present only once. This sample also appeared in a second study, on T cells in Graves' hyperthyroidism and ophthalmopathy. That study adds: Peripheral blood also featured most of the thyroid clonotypes expanded above 0.001.

The TCR originated in a woman between 40 and 55 years old with Graves disease. The material sequenced was peripheral blood mononuclear cells (PBMCs), taken at new diagnosis, from a patient treated with antithyroid drugs. This chain links TRBV2 with TRBJ2-1, with D possibly being TRBD1 or TRBD2 (5 bases each). CDR3 nucleotide sequence: TGTGCCAGCCACTCCGGGCCCCCCCGTGGGGGCAATGAGCAGTTCTTC. It yields the protein CASHSGPPRGGNEQFF.